The 30 T cell receptor beta chains presented below share a single source sample, sequenced in a study of PD-1 blockade in classical Hodgkin lymphoma. Using immunoSEQ multiplex PCR, the repertoire was profiled, and TCRdb retains in-frame clones only, with some absent. The sample yields more than 45,000 clones, approximately 90% seen once. No patient escaped relapse after autologous stem cell transplantation, and brentuximab vedotin exposure varied. Sequencing used peripheral blood mononuclear cells (PBMCs), obtained before the second cycle of nivolumab. The receptors were sampled from a human donor with classical Hodgkin lymphoma.

This chain joins TRBV29-1 and TRBJ1-2; D may be TRBD1 (6 bases). Per the germline V gene, CDR1 is SQVTM and CDR2 is ANQGSEA. CDR3 length equals 15 residues. V lost 0 bases and J lost 4, with 15 bases in between. The CDR3 DNA follows: TGCAGCGTTGAAGATCTTACGGGGGCAAGCTATGGCTACACCTTC. Translation gives CSVEDLTGASYGYTF.

This clone was counted many times. This chain connects TRBV30 to TRBJ1-6, with D uncertain. Between the trimmed V and J ends, which lost 4 bases and 3 bases, there was a span of 19 bases. CDR1 is GTSNPN and CDR2 is SVGIG in the germline V gene (reference sequence). CDR3 length: 17 residues. As DNA, the CDR3 is TGTGCCTGGACCACCCGGTTGAAGCCAAACTATAATTCACCCCTCCACTTT. As protein: CAWTTRLKPNYNSPLHF.

The genes are TRBV20-1 and TRBJ1-1; D is ambiguous. Germline CDR1 DFQATT, CDR2 SNEGSKA (reference sequence). The CDR3 extends over 11 amino acids. V was trimmed by 3 bases and J by 3 bases, leaving 5 bases between them. The CDR3 bases are TGCAGTGCTAGGAGAGACACTGAAGCTTTCTTT. This gives the protein CSARRDTEAFF.

The chain links TRBV28 to TRBJ1-1; no reliable D call. Germline values: CDR1 MDHEN, CDR2 SYDVKM. Trimming removed 8 bases at V and 0 bases at J, with 13 bases between. The CDR3 has 14 amino acids. The CDR3 is CASQFEGLNTEAFF. As DNA, the CDR3 is TGTGCCAGCCAATTTGAGGGTTTGAACACTGAAGCTTTCTTT. The full variable domain, rest sourced from reference TRBV28 and TRBJ1-1, is DVKVTQSSRYLVKRTGEKVFLECVQDMDHENMFWYRQDPGLGLRLIYFSYDVKMKEKGDIPEGYSVSREKKERFSLILESASTNQTSMYLCASQFEGLNTEAFFGQGTRLTVV.

The rearrangement links TRBV5-1 to TRBJ2-3, with 9 bases aligning to TRBD1. Germline CDR1 SGHRS, CDR2 YFSETQ. J gave up 4 bases and V 7 bases, and 4 bases lay outside the gene matches. This CDR3 contains 13 residues. The CDR3 DNA reads TGCGCCAGCGGTCGGACAGGGGCAGATACGCAGTATTTT. Its translation: CASGRTGADTQYF.

The gene calls are TRBV19 and TRBJ2-7; TRBD1 matches 10 bases. Germline V gene sequence: CDR1 LNHDA, CDR2 SQIVND (reference sequence). Unmatched junction bases numbered 13, after V lost 4 bases and J lost 1 base. The CDR3 runs to 18 residues. The CDR3 DNA reads TGTGCCAGTAGTACAATCTATCTCGGGACAGGGGTTTCCTACGAGCAGTACTTC. This translates into CASSTIYLGTGVSYEQYF.

The chain has TRBV9 and TRBJ2-7, with D perhaps TRBD1 (6 bases). Between the trimmed V and J ends, which lost 4 bases and 5 bases, there was a span of 19 bases. This CDR3 spans 15 amino acids. Germline V lookup: CDR1 SGDLS, CDR2 YYNGEE. CDR3 sequence: CASSRTLTGTDEQYF. The DNA of the CDR3 is TGTGCCAGCAGCAGGACACTAACAGGGACCGACGAGCAGTACTTC.

The chain combines TRBV7-8 with TRBJ2-7; D tentatively reads TRBD1 or TRBD2 (5 bases each). The germline V gene encodes CDR1 SGHVS and CDR2 FQNEAQ. V was clipped by 2 bases and J by 4 bases, with 18 bases between them. CDR3 length equals 16 residues. The CDR3 DNA sequence: TGTGCCAGCAGCTTAAGCCACACAGGACTGGGGTACGAGCAGTACTTC. This sequence encodes CASSLSHTGLGYEQYF.

The chain combines TRBV28 with TRBJ1-1; 10 bases agree with TRBD1. CDR1 is MDHEN, CDR2 SYDVKM, per germline. Trimming at V came to 0 bases and at J to 0 bases, leaving 13 bases not matched to a gene. The CDR3 consists of 20 residues. The CDR3 loop reads CASSLWDWGTGVNLNTEAFF. The DNA for the CDR3 is TGTGCCAGCAGTTTATGGGATTGGGGGACAGGGGTCAATTTGAACACTGAAGCTTTCTTT.

The rearrangement links TRBV11-2 to TRBJ1-3, with 10 bases aligning to TRBD1. V dropped 0 bases and J dropped 2; count of bases not matched to a gene: 1. The length of the CDR3 is 16 residues. Germline CDR1 and CDR2: SGHAT and FQNNGV. The CDR3 bases are TGTGCCAGCAGCTTAGAAGGGACAGGGGCTGGAAACACCATATATTTT. Translated, it gives CASSLEGTGAGNTIYF. Full variable domain (outside the CDR3, taken from reference TRBV11-2 and TRBJ1-3): EAGVAQSPRYKIIEKRQSVAFWCNPISGHATLYWYQQILGQGPKLLIQFQNNGVVDDSQLPKDRFSAERLKGVDSTLKIQPAKLEDSAVYLCASSLEGTGAGNTIYFGEGSWLTVV.

This clone was observed a single time. This chain's CDR3 is CASSLTANNQPQHF. CDR3 coding DNA: TGCGCCAGCAGCTTGACAGCGAACAATCAGCCCCAGCATTTT. The genes are TRBV5-1 and TRBJ1-5; unclear D gene. The CDR3 covers 14 residues. CDR1 is SGHRS, CDR2 YFSETQ, per germline. V shed 1 base and J shed 3 bases, with 8 bases lying between them.

V gene TRBV30 combines with J gene TRBJ1-5, with D maybe TRBD1 (5 bases). Germline loops: CDR1 GTSNPN, CDR2 SVGIG (reference sequence). The V gene lost 0 bases and the J gene lost 0 bases, with 9 bases spanning the gap. CDR3 length: 15 amino acids. The CDR3 spells CAWSVWGTSNQPQHF. Here the CDR3 DNA reads TGTGCCTGGAGTGTGTGGGGGACTAGCAATCAGCCCCAGCATTTT. Based on the CDR3 plus reference TRBV30 and TRBJ1-5, the full variable domain is SQTIHQWPATLVQPVGSPLSLECTVEGTSNPNLYWYRQAAGRGLQLLFYSVGIGQISSEVPQNLSASRPQDRQFILSSKKLLLSDSGFYLCAWSVWGTSNQPQHFGDGTRLSIL.

J is TRBJ2-2 and V is TRBV7-6; TRBD2 is a possible D gene (6 bases). This CDR3 spans 15 amino acids. Germline CDR1 and CDR2: SGHVS and FNYEAQ. V was cut by 4 bases and J by 5 bases, with 14 bases left in between. The CDR3 nucleotides are TGTGCCAGCAGCTCGGACTACCCGGGGACCGGGGAGCTGTTTTTT. Encoded protein: CASSSDYPGTGELFF. Variable domain in full (rest from reference TRBV7-6 and TRBJ2-2): GAGVSQSPRYKVTKRGQDVALRCDPISGHVSLYWYRQALGQGPEFLTYFNYEAQQDKSGLPNDRFSAERPEGSISTLTIQRTEQRDSAMYRCASSSDYPGTGELFFGEGSRLTVL.

The CDR3 nucleotides are TGCGCCAGCAGCTTGTGGAACAGGGACACTGAAGCTTTCTTT. It is translated as CASSLWNRDTEAFF. This chain joins TRBV5-1 and TRBJ1-1, with D tentatively TRBD1 (6 bases). The CDR3 sequence is 14 residues long. Germline CDR1 SGHRS, CDR2 YFSETQ. V was shortened by 1 base and J by 3 bases, with 10 bases between the two germline ends. The whole variable domain, remainder taken from reference TRBV5-1 and TRBJ1-1, is KAGVTQTPRYLIKTRGQQVTLSCSPISGHRSVSWYQQTPGQGLQFLFEYFSETQRNKGNFPGRFSGRQFSNSRSEMNVSTLELGDSALYLCASSLWNRDTEAFFGQGTRLTVV.

Written as DNA, the CDR3 is TGTGCCAGCCCCAGACTAACCGACTACAATGAGCAGTTCTTC. This sequence encodes CASPRLTDYNEQFF. The chain carries TRBV7-9 and TRBJ2-1; possible D gene TRBD2, 5 bases. V dropped 8 bases and J dropped 3 bases, with 14 bases sitting between them. The CDR3 runs to 14 residues. Per the germline V gene, CDR1 is SEHNR and CDR2 is FQNEAQ (reference sequence).

In its sample, this clone was seen once. The chain couples TRBV13 to TRBJ2-7, with 7 bases fitting TRBD1. V trimming: 4 bases; J trimming: 3 bases; junction bases outside the gene matches: 12. The CDR3 is 16 amino acids. Germline-derived CDR1 and CDR2 are PRHDT and FYEKMQ (reference sequence). The CDR3 DNA follows: TGTGCCAGCAGCTACGCCTCATCGGGACAGATCTACGAGCAGTACTTC. Translated: CASSYASSGQIYEQYF.

The rearrangement joins TRBV5-1 to TRBJ2-4, with D unresolved. Germline lookup yields CDR1 SGHRS and CDR2 YFSETQ. Deletions cut 1 base from V and 9 bases from J, with 17 bases between. CDR3 length: 15 residues. The CDR3 loop reads CASSLNRDEWAIQYF. Written as DNA, the CDR3 is TGCGCCAGCAGCTTGAACAGAGATGAGTGGGCCATTCAGTACTTC.

The chain recombines TRBV4-3 with TRBJ2-2; weak D call: TRBD2 (6 bases). CDR3 size: 16 residues. Deletions cut 0 bases from V and 1 base from J, with 9 bases between. From germline, CDR1 is LGHNA and CDR2 YSLEER. The CDR3 DNA is TGCGCCAGCAGCCAAGATGTAGCGGAGAACACCGGGGAGCTGTTTTTT. Its protein is CASSQDVAENTGELFF.

The V call is TRBV2, the J call TRBJ2-1, with D possibly TRBD2 on 5 matching bases. Trimming removed 9 bases at V and 5 bases at J, with 14 bases between. Germline V gene lookup returns CDR1 SNHLY and CDR2 FYNNEI. The length of the CDR3 is 13 residues. The CDR3 reads CASQRVVNNEQFF. CDR3 nucleotide sequence: TGTGCCAGTCAGAGGGTCGTGAACAATGAGCAGTTCTTC. The full variable domain, rest sourced from reference TRBV2 and TRBJ2-1, is EPEVTQTPSHQVTQMGQEVILRCVPISNHLYFYWYRQILGQKVEFLVSFYNNEISEKSEIFDDQFSVERPDGSNFTLKIRSTKLEDSAMYFCASQRVVNNEQFFGPGTRLTVL.

Only a few counts were recorded for this clone. The CDR3 spells CASSGANRGFDPGKLFF. Here the CDR3 DNA reads TGTGCCAGCAGTGGGGCAAACAGGGGGTTCGATCCGGGGAAGCTGTTTTTT. The V gene is TRBV28, the J gene TRBJ2-2; 8 nucleotides agree with TRBD1. Trimming cost V 5 bases and J 12 bases; bases outside gene matches: 20. This CDR3 comprises 17 residues. Per the germline V gene, CDR1 is MDHEN and CDR2 is SYDVKM.

J is TRBJ2-7 and V is TRBV19; 7 nucleotides align to TRBD2. Trimming took 2 bases from V and 2 from J; bases not matched to a gene: 6. Germline V gene sequence: CDR1 LNHDA, CDR2 SQIVND (reference sequence). This CDR3 is 15 amino acids long. CDR3 sequence reads: CASSIRGGGAYEQYF. The CDR3 nucleotides are TGTGCCAGTAGTATAAGGGGCGGGGGAGCCTACGAGCAGTACTTC.

The gene calls are TRBV19 and TRBJ1-2; TRBD1 might be the D (5 bases). The germline V gene encodes CDR1 LNHDA and CDR2 SQIVND (reference sequence). Trimming pared 5 bases from V and 4 bases from J, leaving 11 bases between. CDR3 size: 13 residues. CDR3 in amino acids: CASSEDKSYGYTF. CDR3 nucleotides: TGTGCCAGTAGTGAGGACAAGAGCTATGGCTACACCTTC.

This clone was seen just once. CDR3 in amino acids: CAGLAGYGAGELFF. In DNA, the CDR3 is TGTGCGGGACTAGCGGGATATGGGGCCGGGGAGCTGTTTTTT. The chain combines TRBV25-1 with TRBJ2-2; 13 bases line up with TRBD2. This CDR3 is 14 amino acids long. Germline CDR1 is MGHDK and CDR2 is SYGVNS.

This chain links TRBV29-1 with TRBJ2-5; TRBD2 aligns across 12 bases. The CDR3 totals 14 residues. J lost 4 bases, V lost 3 bases, and 3 bases had no gene match. Germline CDR1 and CDR2: SQVTM and ANQGSEA. The CDR3 region has the DNA TGCAGCGTTGAGACTAGCGGGAGAGGAGAGACCCAGTACTTC. This codes for CSVETSGRGETQYF.

The chain has TRBV4-3 and TRBJ2-3; 8 nucleotides align to TRBD2. Per the germline V gene, CDR1 is LGHNA and CDR2 is YSLEER. The CDR3 totals 17 residues. V lost 3 bases and J lost 3; bases outside the gene matches: 11. The CDR3 loop reads CASSQGLAGSGTDTQYF. In nucleotides, the CDR3 is TGCGCCAGCAGCCAGGGTCTAGCGGGTTCGGGGACAGATACGCAGTATTTT.

The chain combines TRBV14 with TRBJ2-3; D remains unclear. The germline V gene encodes CDR1 SGHDN and CDR2 FVKESK. With 1 base removed from V and 6 bases from J, the gap between germline ends came to 8 bases. The CDR3 contains 13 residues. The CDR3 region is CASSQVVMDTQYF. The CDR3 nucleotides read TGTGCCAGCAGCCAAGTAGTCATGGATACGCAGTATTTT.

The chain combines TRBV4-3 with TRBJ2-1, with unresolved D. V dropped 4 bases and J dropped 6 bases, with 16 bases sitting between them. Germline V gene sequence: CDR1 LGHNA, CDR2 YSLEER. The CDR3 is 15 residues long. In DNA, the CDR3 is TGCGCCAGCAGCCCCGGGTCCCTCTCCGGCAATGAGCAGTTCTTC. It yields the protein CASSPGSLSGNEQFF.

The rearrangement uses TRBV27 and TRBJ2-2; tentatively, D is TRBD2 (5 bases). The germline V and J ends were trimmed by 3 bases and 6 bases, with 20 bases remaining between them. The CDR3 runs to 17 residues. From germline, CDR1 is MNHEY and CDR2 SMNVEV (reference sequence). CDR3 loop: CASSFHALDVEAGELFF. The CDR3 DNA sequence: TGTGCCAGCAGTTTTCACGCCTTAGACGTGGAGGCCGGGGAGCTGTTTTTT.

The chain is built from TRBV6-5 and TRBJ2-3; 7 bases agree with TRBD1. Germline values: CDR1 MNHEY, CDR2 SVGAGI. This CDR3 is 15 amino acids long. Germline trimming cut 10 bases from V and 5 bases from J; bases unmatched to any gene: 15. The CDR3: CATGPRQGLIDTQYF. CDR3 coding DNA: TGTGCCACGGGCCCGAGACAGGGTTTAATAGATACGCAGTATTTT.

CDR3 DNA: TGCGCCAGCAGCACAGGGGGTCCGGCTGGGGCCAACGTCCTGACTTTC. This gives the protein CASSTGGPAGANVLTF. The chain carries TRBV5-1 and TRBJ2-6; 8 bases fit TRBD1. The V gene's germline CDR1 is SGHRS and CDR2 YFSETQ. The CDR3 runs 16 residues. V was pared by 4 bases and J by 2 bases, with 5 bases of the junction left unmatched. Based on the CDR3 plus reference TRBV5-1 and TRBJ2-6, the full variable domain is KAGVTQTPRYLIKTRGQQVTLSCSPISGHRSVSWYQQTPGQGLQFLFEYFSETQRNKGNFPGRFSGRQFSNSRSEMNVSTLELGDSALYLCASSTGGPAGANVLTFGAGSRLTVL.